What follows describes a single T cell receptor beta chain. This specimen belongs to a study of blood T cell repertoires in COVID-19. The CDR3 covers 14 residues. The germline V and J ends were trimmed by 1 base and 3 bases, with 7 bases remaining between them. Per the germline V gene, CDR1 is SEHNR and CDR2 is FQNEAQ (reference sequence). Method: immunoSEQ multiplex PCR; TCRdb's copy keeps in-frame clones and lacks some. Here the sample spans approximately 290,000 clones, 80% to 95% being singletons. The TCR was taken from a young woman who had recovered from COVID-19. The sequenced sample was PBMCs or T cells enriched from blood (not recorded which). V usage is TRBV7-9 and J usage is TRBJ1-5; D might be TRBD1 (5 bases). The DNA of the CDR3 is TGTGCCAGCAGCTTAGGGGGCATCAATCAGCCCCAGCATTTT. It codes for CASSLGGINQPQHF. The full variable domain, rest sourced from reference TRBV7-9 and TRBJ1-5, is DTGVSQNPRHKITKRGQNVTFRCDPISEHNRLYWYRQTLGQGPEFLTYFQNEAQLEKSRLLSDRFSAERPKGSFSTLEIQRTEQGDSAMYLCASSLGGINQPQHFGDGTRLSIL.